Listed below are T cell receptor beta chains from one sample, sequenced in a study of cytomegalovirus exposure and HLA in healthy donors. Sequencing was performed with immunoSEQ multiplex PCR; in TCRdb, only in-frame clones are kept and a portion is missing. The table includes 150,000 to 200,000 clones, around 68% detected once. The sample taken for sequencing was PBMCs. The receptors derive from a man aged 40-55 years in good health and CMV-seronegative. The CDR3 runs from the conserved cysteine through the conserved F or W. D genes are given only for firm matches. Only some rows state a clone size, as once, few, many or a class for expanded clones.

CDR3nt: TGTGCCAGCAGTCCATATGGCAGCGTCTGTATCTATGGCTACACCTTC
CDR3aa: CASSPYGSVCIYGYTF
d_gene: -
v_gene: TRBV6-4
j_gene: TRBJ1-2
abundance: few

CDR3nt: TGCGCCAGCAGCCGAACCGGGACAGGGGTCTCCTACGAGCAGTACTTC
CDR3aa: CASSRTGTGVSYEQYF
d_gene: TRBD1
v_gene: TRBV4-1
j_gene: TRBJ2-7
abundance: -

CDR3nt: TGTGCCAGAACCACGACAGTTACCTACGAGCAGTACTTC
CDR3aa: CARTTTVTYEQYF
d_gene: -
v_gene: TRBV7-5
j_gene: TRBJ2-7
abundance: -

CDR3nt: TGTGCCAGCAGCTCAGCGGGCTTTATGGGCGGGGAGCTGTTTTTT
CDR3aa: CASSSAGFMGGELFF
d_gene: -
v_gene: TRBV9
j_gene: TRBJ2-2
abundance: once

CDR3nt: TGTGCCAGCAGCTTTGACAGGGTGAGGGAGCAGTACTTC
CDR3aa: CASSFDRVREQYF
d_gene: TRBD1
v_gene: TRBV6-5
j_gene: TRBJ2-7
abundance: -

CDR3nt: TGTGCCAGCAGGAGAACGGACAGGGGTTCCTACGAGCAGTACTTC
CDR3aa: CASRRTDRGSYEQYF
d_gene: TRBD1
v_gene: TRBV11-2
j_gene: TRBJ2-7
abundance: -

CDR3nt: TGTGCTAGCAGCCGACAGTATGACAGTTACAATGAGCAGTTCTTC
CDR3aa: CASSRQYDSYNEQFF
d_gene: -
v_gene: TRBV14
j_gene: TRBJ2-1
abundance: -

CDR3nt: TGTGCCAGTAGTGTTAGCGGGGGGAACACCGGGGAGCTGCTTTTT
CDR3aa: CASSVSGGNTGELLF
d_gene: TRBD2
v_gene: TRBV19
j_gene: TRBJ2-2
abundance: -

CDR3nt: TGTGCCAGCAGTTCTAAGGGGGGGAGCAATCAGCCCCAGCATTTT
CDR3aa: CASSSKGGSNQPQHF
d_gene: -
v_gene: TRBV6-1
j_gene: TRBJ1-5
abundance: -

CDR3nt: TGTGCCAGCAGCTTTAGCGGGGGGGGCACCGGGGAGCTGTTTTTT
CDR3aa: CASSFSGGGTGELFF
d_gene: TRBD2
v_gene: TRBV6-1
j_gene: TRBJ2-2
abundance: few

CDR3nt: TGCAGCGTTGATCTTTGGCAGTTCTACAATGAGCAGTTCTTC
CDR3aa: CSVDLWQFYNEQFF
d_gene: -
v_gene: TRBV29-1
j_gene: TRBJ2-1
abundance: -

CDR3nt: TGTGCCAGCAGCGTCCTGGGGGGTAGCACAGATACGCAGTATTTT
CDR3aa: CASSVLGGSTDTQYF
d_gene: -
v_gene: TRBV9
j_gene: TRBJ2-3
abundance: -

CDR3nt: TGTGCCAGCAGTGAAGCGTCGGGATCTAACTATGGCTACACCTTC
CDR3aa: CASSEASGSNYGYTF
d_gene: -
v_gene: TRBV6-1
j_gene: TRBJ1-2
abundance: -

CDR3nt: TGTGCCAGTAGTAGGGGGCCGAACAATGAGCAGTTCTTC
CDR3aa: CASSRGPNNEQFF
d_gene: -
v_gene: TRBV19
j_gene: TRBJ2-1
abundance: -

CDR3nt: TGTGCCAGCAGCTTGTTCAGCTCTGGGGCCAACGTCCTGACTTTC
CDR3aa: CASSLFSSGANVLTF
d_gene: -
v_gene: TRBV5-4
j_gene: TRBJ2-6
abundance: once

CDR3nt: TGTGCCAGCAGCTTGAGGGGGGGCCCCGGGGAGCTGTTTTTT
CDR3aa: CASSLRGGPGELFF
d_gene: -
v_gene: TRBV7-2
j_gene: TRBJ2-2
abundance: -

CDR3nt: TGTGCCAGCAGCTTAGCGAGCGGGGGGAAGTCCGGGGAGCTGTTTTTT
CDR3aa: CASSLASGGKSGELFF
d_gene: TRBD2
v_gene: TRBV7-2
j_gene: TRBJ2-2
abundance: -

CDR3nt: TGCGCCAGCAGCTTGGTGCGACAGGGTGGTGGCTACACCTTC
CDR3aa: CASSLVRQGGGYTF
d_gene: TRBD1
v_gene: TRBV5-1
j_gene: TRBJ1-2
abundance: -

CDR3nt: TGTGCCAGCAGCTTGGCCCCGAGACAGGGGGCTTCACCCCTCCACTTT
CDR3aa: CASSLAPRQGASPLHF
d_gene: TRBD1
v_gene: TRBV5-4
j_gene: TRBJ1-6
abundance: -

CDR3nt: TGTGCCAGTAGTAAGGCGGCGGGACAGAGCTACGAGCAGTACTTC
CDR3aa: CASSKAAGQSYEQYF
d_gene: -
v_gene: TRBV19
j_gene: TRBJ2-7
abundance: -

CDR3nt: TGTGCCAGTAGTATACTAGCGGGGGTCAATGAGCAGTTCTTC
CDR3aa: CASSILAGVNEQFF
d_gene: TRBD2
v_gene: TRBV19
j_gene: TRBJ2-1
abundance: -

CDR3nt: TGTGCCAGCAGCCACAGGAATTCACCCCTCCACTTT
CDR3aa: CASSHRNSPLHF
d_gene: -
v_gene: TRBV7-2
j_gene: TRBJ1-6
abundance: -

CDR3nt: TGCAGTGCTAGAGATCGAGATACGCAGTATTTT
CDR3aa: CSARDRDTQYF
d_gene: -
v_gene: TRBV20-1
j_gene: TRBJ2-3
abundance: few

CDR3nt: TGCGCCAGCAGCCGAGGGACAGGGAAGGCCTACGAGCAGTACTTC
CDR3aa: CASSRGTGKAYEQYF
d_gene: TRBD1
v_gene: TRBV4-3
j_gene: TRBJ2-7
abundance: -

CDR3nt: TGTGCCAGCAGCTTGAGCGGCGGCACCGGGGAGCTGTTTTTT
CDR3aa: CASSLSGGTGELFF
d_gene: -
v_gene: TRBV7-6
j_gene: TRBJ2-2
abundance: few

CDR3nt: TGTGCCAGCAGTTATGGAGGGAACCGGGGGGAGCTGTTTTTT
CDR3aa: CASSYGGNRGELFF
d_gene: -
v_gene: TRBV6-5
j_gene: TRBJ2-2
abundance: -